The clone carrying this T cell receptor (beta chain) was observed a few times. Its antigen is undetermined. Per the germline V gene, CDR1 is MNHNS and CDR2 is SASEGT. V lost 7 bases and J 6 bases, leaving 18 bases between the germline ends. The CDR3 runs to 15 residues. In TCRdb, the 5' RACE reads were re-called with MiXCR into one record per CDR3 protein. The table shows approximately 230,000 distinct CDR3 sequences, with 6.5% to 8% occurring only once. The entry originates in a study of identical twins. Notes on the study in general: Its conclusions, products of cross-sectional statistical analysis, did not come from following the same donors. Abundant beta clonotypes from cord blood had fewer insertions, unlike memory repertoires, which showed none.

In addition, the sample was reused for a study of T cells expressing NK-cell markers. That report adds: Sorted CD3+CD56-NKG2C+, CD3+CD56+NKG2C+ and CD3+CD56+NKG2C- T cells supplied the TCR beta repertoires. Uncertainty persisted over the HCMV specificity of expanded NKG2C+ T cell clones.

The clonotype originates from a woman aged 18-29 years in good health. V gene TRBV6-1 combines with J gene TRBJ2-2; D gene uncertain. The sequenced sample was CD8+ T cells sorted from blood. This CDR3 is CASTLVNPPAGELFF. DNA for the CDR3: TGTGCCAGCACCCTAGTTAACCCACCTGCCGGGGAGCTGTTTTTT.